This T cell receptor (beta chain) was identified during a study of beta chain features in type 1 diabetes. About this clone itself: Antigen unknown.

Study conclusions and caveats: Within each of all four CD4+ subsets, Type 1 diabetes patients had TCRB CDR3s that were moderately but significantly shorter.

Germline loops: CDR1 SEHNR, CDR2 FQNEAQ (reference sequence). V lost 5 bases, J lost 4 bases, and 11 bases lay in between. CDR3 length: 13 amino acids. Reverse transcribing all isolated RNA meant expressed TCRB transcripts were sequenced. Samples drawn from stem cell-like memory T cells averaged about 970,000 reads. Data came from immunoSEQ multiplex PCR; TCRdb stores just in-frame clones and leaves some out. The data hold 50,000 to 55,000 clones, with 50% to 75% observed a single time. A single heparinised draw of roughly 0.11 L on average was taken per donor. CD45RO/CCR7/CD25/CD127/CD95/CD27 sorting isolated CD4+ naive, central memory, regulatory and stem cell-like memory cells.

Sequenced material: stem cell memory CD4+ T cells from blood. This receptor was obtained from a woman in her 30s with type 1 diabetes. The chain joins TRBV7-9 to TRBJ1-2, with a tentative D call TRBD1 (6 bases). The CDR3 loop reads CASSPGQIYGYTF. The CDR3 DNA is TGTGCCAGCAGCCCCGGACAGATCTATGGCTACACCTTC.